This paragraph covers one T cell receptor beta chain sequence. This record belongs to a study of blood T cell repertoires in COVID-19. Study-wide background: Both acute and convalescent COVID-19 samples were obtained from the United States, Italy and Spain. T cells, B-cell-depleted T cells, or PBMCs supplied cDNA or gDNA.

Methods used by the authors: From reference gene primer amplification, estimates of nucleated cell counts were derived. Libraries were prepared by immunoSEQ multiplex PCR; TCRdb keeps only in-frame clonotypes and omits some of them. V and J calls and clone size come straight from that table; D and trimming were deduced from the DNA. The sample lists 230,000 or so clones, more than 80% seen once, with about 4% in the top ten. The sample was PBMCs or T cells enriched from blood (not recorded which). This clonotype originated in a woman in her forties with acute COVID-19.

Here the CDR3 DNA reads TGTGCCAGCAGCCCAGCCGGGACTAGCACAGAGACCCAGTACTTC. Translation gives CASSPAGTSTETQYF. This chain links TRBV5-4 with TRBJ2-5; 9 bases align to TRBD2. CDR3 size: 15 residues. V was pared by 4 bases and J by 4 bases, with 8 bases of the junction left unmatched. Germline V gives CDR1 SGHNT, CDR2 YYREEE (reference sequence).